One sample yielded the 25 T cell receptor beta chains listed below, sequenced in a study of Ad26.COV2.S vaccination and SARS-CoV-2 variants (dated by TCRdb to the early 2020s). The method behind the library was the immunoSEQ multiplex PCR assay. Imported from immuneACCESS, the table was reduced by TCRdb to in-frame sequences with V and J called. These copies leave out some clones; in studies compared against another copy, an unresolved V gene accounts for under half, and the cause of the remainder is not known. A total of 380,000 or so clones appear in this sample, 83% of them only once. The ten largest clones take up 7% to 9.5% of the sample. Sample treatment or condition, as interpreted from the label and publication: roughly 20 received Ad26.COV2.S at low or high dose, single or two shots; 5 received placebo; per-sample allocation not given. For vaccine and placebo recipients, the sequenced repertoires came from samples collected on day 63 after the first injection.

Source: peripheral blood, taken in a trial of Ad26.COV2.S vaccine versus placebo. The receptors come from a person aged 18-60 years who received the Ad26.COV2.S COVID-19 vaccine or a placebo.

This chain links TRBV24-1 with TRBJ2-1; D might be TRBD1 (6 bases). Trimming pared 4 bases from V and 4 bases from J, leaving 16 bases between. The CDR3 has 16 residues. The germline V gene has CDR1 KGHDR and CDR2 SFDVKD. The CDR3 here is CATSEVDSSPYNEQFF. The CDR3, as DNA: TGTGCCACCAGTGAAGTGGACAGCTCGCCTTACAATGAGCAGTTCTTC.

This rearrangement joins TRBV7-2 to TRBJ2-7; 10 bases are a match to TRBD2. The CDR3 sequence is 15 residues long. J was trimmed by 3 bases and V by 5 bases; bases with no gene match: 7. Germline V gene data show CDR1 as SGHTA and CDR2 as FQGNSA. As DNA, the CDR3 is TGTGCCAGCAGCCCCCTTCTAGCGGGGGACTACGAGCAGTACTTC. It translates to CASSPLLAGDYEQYF. Together with reference TRBV7-2 and TRBJ2-7, the CDR3 gives the full variable domain: GAGVSQSPSNKVTEKGKDVELRCDPISGHTALYWYRQSLGQGLEFLIYFQGNSAPDKSGLPSDRFSAERTGGSVSTLTIQRTQQEDSAVYLCASSPLLAGDYEQYFGPGTRLTVT.

This chain connects TRBV4-1 to TRBJ2-7, with D unresolved. Trimming pared 0 bases from V and 4 bases from J, leaving 7 bases between. The CDR3 loop spans 13 amino acids. Germline loops: CDR1 MGHRA, CDR2 YSYEKL. CDR3: CASSQDRSYEQYF. CDR3 in DNA: TGCGCCAGCAGCCAAGATCGAAGTTACGAGCAGTACTTC.

CDR3 amino acids: CASSHVPILRGNQPQHF. CDR3 DNA sequence: TGCGCCAGCAGCCATGTTCCCATTCTCAGGGGCAATCAGCCCCAGCATTTT. The rearrangement links TRBV4-1 to TRBJ1-5, with TRBD1 as a possible D gene (5 bases). The CDR3 consists of 17 residues. The V gene lost 3 bases and the J gene lost 2 bases, with 17 bases spanning the gap. CDR1 is MGHRA and CDR2 is YSYEKL in the germline V gene.

This chain connects TRBV5-1 to TRBJ1-1; no definite D call. Germline values: CDR1 SGHRS, CDR2 YFSETQ. The CDR3 extends over 15 amino acids. V was clipped by 4 bases and J by 0 bases, with 13 bases between them. The CDR3 here is CASSPVWPMNTEAFF. The DNA of the CDR3 is TGCGCCAGCAGCCCGGTTTGGCCTATGAACACTGAAGCTTTCTTT.

J is TRBJ2-5 and V is TRBV20-1; either TRBD1 or TRBD2 may supply D (6 bases each). Germline values: CDR1 DFQATT, CDR2 SNEGSKA (reference sequence). The germline V and J ends were trimmed by 3 bases and 5 bases, with 13 bases remaining between them. CDR3 length: 13 residues. The chain's CDR3 is CSASPGAGETQYF. Written as DNA, the CDR3 is TGCAGTGCTAGTCCGGGGGCCGGGGAGACCCAGTACTTC.

The chain links TRBV2 to TRBJ1-1; 7 bases are a match to TRBD1. This CDR3 has 17 residues. The germline V gene has CDR1 SNHLY and CDR2 FYNNEI. V was clipped by 4 bases and J by 2 bases; unmatched bases: 13. The CDR3 DNA sequence: TGTGCCAGCAGTGCGGGGGACAGCCAGATTATAAACACTGAAGCTTTCTTT. Its translation: CASSAGDSQIINTEAFF.

The V and J genes are TRBV15 and TRBJ2-1; no clear D. Germline V gene sequence: CDR1 LNHNV, CDR2 YYDKDF (reference sequence). The CDR3 has 12 residues. V was trimmed by 3 bases and J by 5 bases, leaving 5 bases between them. Here the CDR3 reads CATSSADNEQFF. For the CDR3, the DNA is TGTGCCACCAGCAGTGCCGACAATGAGCAGTTCTTC.

The chain couples TRBV5-1 to TRBJ2-2; D possibly corresponds to TRBD2 (6 bases). CDR3 length: 15 residues. Trimming removed 6 bases from V and 3 bases from J, with 15 bases in between. Germline-derived CDR1 and CDR2 are SGHRS and YFSETQ. This chain's CDR3 is CASKTGVTDTGELFF. The CDR3 coding sequence is TGCGCCAGCAAAACGGGAGTTACGGACACCGGGGAGCTGTTTTTT. Combining the CDR3 with reference TRBV5-1 and TRBJ2-2 gives the whole variable domain KAGVTQTPRYLIKTRGQQVTLSCSPISGHRSVSWYQQTPGQGLQFLFEYFSETQRNKGNFPGRFSGRQFSNSRSEMNVSTLELGDSALYLCASKTGVTDTGELFFGEGSRLTVL.

The rearrangement links TRBV4-3 to TRBJ1-2; 10 nucleotides agree with TRBD1. Trimming cost V 3 bases and J 4 bases; bases outside gene matches: 5. Germline V gene lookup returns CDR1 LGHNA and CDR2 YSLEER. The CDR3 is 15 amino acids. CDR3 loop: CASSHPDRGVYGYTF. The DNA of the CDR3 is TGCGCCAGCAGCCACCCGGACAGGGGGGTCTATGGCTACACCTTC.

The chain links TRBV30 to TRBJ2-3; 9 bases map to TRBD2. Germline V gene lookup returns CDR1 GTSNPN and CDR2 SVGIG (reference sequence). The CDR3 has 16 amino acids. V trimming: 5 bases; J trimming: 9 bases; junction bases outside the gene matches: 18. CDR3 sequence (DNA): TGTGCCTGGGGAGGGCCCGTGTCTAGCGGGATCGGCACGCAGTATTTT. Its translation is CAWGGPVSSGIGTQYF.

The chain is built from TRBV5-4 and TRBJ2-2; D is uncertain. Germline V CDR1 and CDR2: SGHNT, YYREEE (reference sequence). The CDR3 covers 12 residues. With 4 bases removed from V and 3 bases from J, the gap between germline ends came to 4 bases. CDR3 sequence (DNA): TGTGCCAGCAGCGTGGACACCGGGGAGCTGTTTTTT. Its translation is CASSVDTGELFF.

The J gene is TRBJ1-2, the V gene TRBV27, with 9 bases identical to TRBD1. Germline V CDR1 and CDR2: MNHEY, SMNVEV (reference sequence). This CDR3 is 15 amino acids long. V was pared by 3 bases and J by 8 bases, with 10 bases of the junction left unmatched. The CDR3 loop reads CASSLLQGAAGGYTF. CDR3 DNA: TGTGCCAGCAGTTTGTTACAGGGGGCCGCGGGGGGCTACACCTTC.

This clone was seen once. This sample includes further DNA sequences coding for the same CDR3. This sequence joins TRBV7-2 and TRBJ1-5; D unresolved. Looked up from germline, CDR1 is SGHTA and CDR2 is FQGNSA. This CDR3 region has 13 residues. V shed 5 bases and J shed 5 bases, with 10 bases lying between them. CDR3 sequence reads: CASSPGSYQPQHF. The CDR3 DNA sequence: TGTGCCAGCAGCCCTGGTTCATATCAGCCCCAGCATTTT.

The V call is TRBV7-2, the J call TRBJ1-2; tentative D call: TRBD1 (5 bases). Between the trimmed V and J ends, which lost 3 bases and 8 bases, there was a span of 16 bases. The CDR3 has 14 amino acids. CDR1 and CDR2 from the germline V gene are SGHTA and FQGNSA. Here the CDR3 DNA reads TGTGCCAGCAGCTTTTCTTGGGGGGAGAGGGGCTACACCTTC. Its protein is CASSFSWGERGYTF.

The chain employs TRBV29-1 and TRBJ1-1, with D uncertain. The CDR3 is made up of 11 amino acids. V lost 0 bases and J lost 4, with 3 bases in between. Per germline, CDR1 SQVTM and CDR2 ANQGSEA. This CDR3 is CSVEDSTEAFF. The CDR3 bases are TGCAGCGTTGAAGACAGCACTGAAGCTTTCTTT.

The V and J genes are TRBV18 and TRBJ2-3; D call uncertain. The CDR3 contains 13 residues. Germline-derived CDR1 and CDR2 are KGHSH and LQKENI. V was clipped by 5 bases and J by 2 bases, with 8 bases between them. CDR3 nucleotides: TGTGCCAGCTCAGTGACCACCACAGATACGCAGTATTTT. It codes for CASSVTTTDTQYF. Supplemented by reference TRBV18 and TRBJ2-3, the full variable domain reads NAGVMQNPRHLVRRRGQEARLRCSPMKGHSHVYWYRQLPEEGLKFMVYLQKENIIDESGMPKERFSAEFPKEGPSILRIQQVVRGDSAAYFCASSVTTTDTQYFGPGTRLTVL.

The rearrangement links TRBV7-3 to TRBJ2-5; D may be TRBD1 or TRBD2 (5 bases each). V lost 3 bases and J lost 4, with 12 bases in between. This CDR3 is built from 14 residues. Germline CDR1 reads SGHTA; CDR2 reads FQGTGA. CDR3 sequence: CASSFSGAGETQYF. The CDR3 DNA reads TGTGCCAGCAGCTTCTCCGGGGCTGGAGAGACCCAGTACTTC.

The CDR3 bases are TGTGCCAGCAGCCAGAATACAGGGTATAGCAATCAGCCCCAGCATTTT. Its protein is CASSQNTGYSNQPQHF. The rearrangement uses TRBV4-2 and TRBJ1-5; D is possibly TRBD1 (6 bases). Germline V gene lookup returns CDR1 LGHNA and CDR2 YNFKEQ. V was cut by 3 bases and J by 0 bases, with 12 bases left in between. The CDR3 runs 16 residues.

The rearrangement links TRBV18 to TRBJ2-3; 10 bases fit TRBD1. V shed 3 bases, J shed 11 bases, and the junction held 14 bases outside the gene matches. Looked up from germline, CDR1 is KGHSH and CDR2 is LQKENI. This CDR3 comprises 16 residues. The CDR3 protein is CASSPRKDRGGEEQYF. The CDR3 bases are TGTGCCAGCTCACCCCGTAAGGACAGGGGGGGAGAAGAGCAGTATTTT.

The chain couples TRBV11-3 to TRBJ2-7; the D is unclear. CDR1 is SGHNT, CDR2 YENEEA, per germline. Trimming removed 1 base at V and 3 bases at J, with 13 bases between. This CDR3 spans 15 amino acids. The CDR3 reads CASSLAASRVYEQYF. Here the CDR3 DNA reads TGTGCCAGCAGCTTAGCGGCTAGTAGGGTCTACGAGCAGTACTTC.

The gene calls are TRBV5-4 and TRBJ1-1; TRBD1 matches 8 bases. V gave up 2 bases and J gave up 0 bases; unmatched junction bases: 18. This CDR3 is built from 20 residues. CDR1 is SGHNT and CDR2 is YYREEE in the germline V gene (reference sequence). In DNA, the CDR3 is TGTGCCAGCAGCTTTCCGGGGACAGGAGTTTTGATGGCGATGAACACTGAAGCTTTCTTT. This encodes CASSFPGTGVLMAMNTEAFF.

The rearrangement uses TRBV6-5 and TRBJ1-3; a possible D gene is TRBD1 (6 bases). The V end was cut by 7 bases, the J end by 1 base, with 8 bases between. The CDR3 extends over 13 amino acids. Per germline, CDR1 MNHEY and CDR2 SVGAGI. In nucleotides, the CDR3 is TGTGCCAGCACAGGGGTATCTGGAAACACCATATATTTT. As protein: CASTGVSGNTIYF.

This chain connects TRBV4-1 to TRBJ2-7, with D unclear. V was pared by 0 bases and J by 6 bases, with 3 bases between. This CDR3 has 11 residues. The germline V gene encodes CDR1 MGHRA and CDR2 YSYEKL. Here the CDR3 DNA reads TGCGCCAGCAGCCAAGAGGGCGAGCAGTACTTC. This translates into CASSQEGEQYF.

The chain recombines TRBV7-8 with TRBJ1-5, with D possibly being TRBD1 (6 bases). CDR1 and CDR2 from the germline V gene are SGHVS and FQNEAQ. The CDR3 loop spans 15 amino acids. V was clipped by 2 bases and J by 5 bases, with 13 bases between them. The CDR3 DNA sequence: TGTGCCAGCAGCTTATCTAACAGGGCGTATCAGCCCCAGCATTTT. Translated: CASSLSNRAYQPQHF.